This TCR beta chain was recorded in a study of radiotherapy plus CTLA-4 blockade in lung cancer (dated by TCRdb to the late 2010s). Looking at the study overall: Among the enrolled patients, approximately 17% had an objective response, and 31% reached disease control.

Receptor amplification or capture employed the immunoSEQ multiplex PCR assay. TCRdb took this table from immuneACCESS and kept in-frame rearrangements with V and J called. Such tables lack part of the clones; where checked against another copy, unresolved V genes explain under half of the gap, and the rest is unexplained. Recorded for this sample are about 98,000 clones; 88% of them occurred a single time. Roughly 4.9% of the sample lies in the top ten. General conclusions and limits of the study: Increased serum interferon-beta after radiation, together with early dynamic changes in blood T cell clones, were reported to be the strongest predictors of response. After treatment with radiotherapy and ipilimumab, TCR clones that originated in tumors expanded in peripheral blood.

The CDR3 covers 16 residues, taking in both the cysteine and the phenylalanine. The sequence is cut down to CDR3 DNA, 48 bases in frame from base 1. The germline V gene gives CDR1 as KGHSH and CDR2 as LQKENI. V lost 3 bases and J lost 4 bases, and the count of bases not matched to a germline gene is 11. Focal radiation therapy combined with CTLA-4 blockade (ipilimumab) was tested in patients with chemo-refractory metastatic non-small-cell lung cancer. A remark on this clone: Its antigen is still unknown. One base away there is no much larger clone; base qualities are not given.

The chain joins TRBV18 to TRBJ2-5, with TRBD1 matching 7 junction bases. This material consisted of peripheral blood, taken from a patient treated with radiotherapy plus ipilimumab. The source is a human donor with non-small cell lung cancer that progressed on radiotherapy plus ipilimumab. At the DNA level, the sequence is TGTGCCAGCTCACCGGGGATGACAGGGAATGGAGAGACCCAGTACTTC. It translates as CASSPGMTGNGETQYF.